Listed below are T cell receptor beta chains from one sample, sequenced in a study of blood T cell repertoires in COVID-19. Here immunoSEQ multiplex PCR was the method, and the copy in TCRdb shows in-frame clones only, minus some. In the table there are a few hundred thousand clones, 90% of which are singletons. The sequenced sample consisted of peripheral blood. The receptors were sampled from a woman in her thirties or forties with COVID-19, enrolled during active disease. Both conserved end residues are part of each CDR3. The D gene is left open where the match is weak. Rows give clone size only sometimes, using once, few, many, or a class for an expanded clone.

. | . | 14 | TRBJ2-7 | TRBV23-1 | TGCGCCAGCAGTCAATCAAAGGGGGCCTACGAGCAGTACTTC | CASSQSKGAYEQYF
. | . | 14 | TRBJ1-2 | TRBV24-1 | TGTGCCACCAGTGACGTAGACAGCGTCTATGGCTACACCTTC | CATSDVDSVYGYTF
TRBD2 | . | 16 | TRBJ2-1 | TRBV28 | TGTGCCAGCAGTGTACAGATAGCGGGGACCTACAATGAGCAGTTCTTC | CASSVQIAGTYNEQFF
. | . | 12 | TRBJ2-1 | TRBV7-9 | TGTGCCAGCAGCCCCCAAGGGGCTGAGCAGTTCTTC | CASSPQGAEQFF
TRBD1 | . | 16 | TRBJ1-3 | TRBV5-5 | TGTGCCAGCAGCGCAGGGACAGGGGGCGACGGAAACACCATATATTTT | CASSAGTGGDGNTIYF
. | . | 15 | TRBJ2-1 | TRBV9 | TGTGCCAGCAGCGTGGGGGGAAACTCCTACAATGAGCAGTTCTTC | CASSVGGNSYNEQFF
. | . | 16 | TRBJ1-2 | TRBV7-2 | TGTGCCAGCAGCGGGGCTTCAGTGACAGAGATCTATGGCTACACCTTC | CASSGASVTEIYGYTF
. | . | 16 | TRBJ2-7 | TRBV14 | TGTGCCAGCAGCCAAGTAGGACTCCGGGCCCCCTACGAGCAGTACTTC | CASSQVGLRAPYEQYF
. | . | 15 | TRBJ1-2 | TRBV19 | TGTGCCAGTAGGGACTACAACCGAGCTACCTATGGCTACACCTTC | CASRDYNRATYGYTF
. | . | 15 | TRBJ1-5 | TRBV15 | TGTGCCACCAGCAGAGAAGGGGCTAGCAATCAGCCCCAGCATTTT | CATSREGASNQPQHF
. | . | 15 | TRBJ1-6 | TRBV7-9 | TGTGCCAGCAGCTTACATGCAGGGGACAATTCACCCCTCCACTTT | CASSLHAGDNSPLHF
TRBD1 | once | 14 | TRBJ1-1 | TRBV2 | TGTGCCAGCAGCTTACAGGGGGCTGGAACTGAAGCTTTCTTT | CASSLQGAGTEAFF
. | . | 14 | TRBJ2-7 | TRBV6-1 | TGTGCCAGCTCCCTACAGGGAATGGGATACGAGCAGTACTTC | CASSLQGMGYEQYF
. | . | 13 | TRBJ2-7 | TRBV4-1 | TGCGCCAGCAGCCAAGTCCTTAGCTACGAGCAGTACTTC | CASSQVLSYEQYF
. | . | 13 | TRBJ1-1 | TRBV5-1 | TGCGCCAGCAGCCCAGGTGGGGGCGCTGAAGCTTTCTTT | CASSPGGGAEAFF
. | . | 13 | TRBJ2-2 | TRBV18 | TGTGCCAGCTCACGTACAGGGCCCGGGGAGCTGTTTTTT | CASSRTGPGELFF
TRBD2 | . | 15 | TRBJ2-7 | TRBV7-2 | TGTGCCAGCACCTACCAGCGGGGTTCTATTCACGAGCAGTACTTC | CASTYQRGSIHEQYF
TRBD1 | . | 17 | TRBJ1-2 | TRBV24-1 | TGTGCCACCAGTGAGGGGACAGGGCTTACTTTATCGGCTGGCTACACCTTC | CATSEGTGLTLSAGYTF
. | . | 14 | TRBJ1-1 | TRBV30 | TGTGCCTGGATTCGGCCAGGGACTATGACTGAAGCTTTCTTT | CAWIRPGTMTEAFF
. | once | 14 | TRBJ1-3 | TRBV19 | TGTGCCAGTAGTATACGGGGTCCGGGAAACACCATATATTTT | CASSIRGPGNTIYF
TRBD1 | once | 14 | TRBJ1-3 | TRBV29-1 | TGCAGCGTTGAAGATGGGACAGGGGGAAACACCATATATTTT | CSVEDGTGGNTIYF
. | . | 14 | TRBJ1-5 | TRBV28 | TGTGCCAGCAGCCTGACACAGGGTCCTACGCCCCAGCATTTT | CASSLTQGPTPQHF
TRBD2 | . | 20 | TRBJ2-1 | TRBV27 | TGTGCCAGCAGCCGACTAGCTCCAGCACATAGCGGGCGGATGGTCAATGAGCAGTTCTTC | CASSRLAPAHSGRMVNEQFF
TRBD1 | . | 14 | TRBJ1-2 | TRBV9 | TGTGCCAGCAGCGATAACACAGGGGGTGGTGGCTACACCTTC | CASSDNTGGGGYTF
. | . | 16 | TRBJ1-2 | TRBV21-1 | TGTGCCAGCAGCCCCCTGGGCCCGCAAAGAAACTATGGCTACACCTTC | CASSPLGPQRNYGYTF
. | . | 14 | TRBJ2-4 | TRBV10-2 | TGCGCCAGCAGGCTCCCTGGAGCAATAAACATTCAGTACTTC | CASRLPGAINIQYF
. | once | 14 | TRBJ1-6 | TRBV7-3 | TGTGCCAGCAGCTTAGGGCACCAAGCTGCACCCCTCCACTTT | CASSLGHQAAPLHF
. | . | 13 | TRBJ2-1 | TRBV29-1 | TGCAGCGTTGTCGCGGCCGGTTGGAATGAGCAGTTCTTC | CSVVAAGWNEQFF
TRBD2 | . | 15 | TRBJ2-1 | TRBV5-1 | TGCGCCAGCAGCTTGGGGGGCACTAGCGGTAATGAGCAGTTCTTC | CASSLGGTSGNEQFF
. | . | 12 | TRBJ2-5 | TRBV7-3 | TGTGCCAGCAGCCCTGACTCGGCGACCCAGTACTTC | CASSPDSATQYF
TRBD2 | . | 17 | TRBJ2-1 | TRBV15 | TGTGCCACCAGCAGAGGTAGGCTAGCGGGGGGCTACAATGAGCAGTTCTTC | CATSRGRLAGGYNEQFF
. | few | 14 | TRBJ1-1 | TRBV5-1 | TGCGCCAGCAAAGCTTTAGGACAGAGCACTGAAGCTTTCTTT | CASKALGQSTEAFF
. | . | 12 | TRBJ2-1 | TRBV28 | TGTGCCAGCAGCGCACTAGACTGGCCGGTGGTCTTC | CASSALDWPVVF
TRBD1 | . | 13 | TRBJ1-4 | TRBV10-3 | TGTGCCATCAGTGGGACAGGGGATGAAAAACTGTTTTTT | CAISGTGDEKLFF
. | . | 14 | TRBJ1-3 | TRBV7-9 | TGTGCCAGCAGCTTAGCGGCCTCTGGAAACACCATATATTTT | CASSLAASGNTIYF
. | . | 18 | TRBJ1-1 | TRBV27 | TGTGCCAGCAGTTTCCGAAATCGACAGAAAAATTGGGACACTGAAGCTTTCTTT | CASSFRNRQKNWDTEAFF
TRBD2 | . | 15 | TRBJ2-1 | TRBV27 | TGTGCCAGCAGTTTAATAGCGGGGGGGCAGAATGAGCAGTTCTTC | CASSLIAGGQNEQFF
. | . | 13 | TRBJ1-2 | TRBV4-2 | TGTGCCAGCAGCCAAGGGCAAGACTATGGCTACACCTTC | CASSQGQDYGYTF
. | . | 14 | TRBJ1-6 | TRBV6-5 | TGTGCCAGCAGTTTGGGGACAACTAATTCACCCCTCCACTTT | CASSLGTTNSPLHF
. | . | 13 | TRBJ1-1 | TRBV14 | TGTGCCAGCAGCCAAGATCGTCGGGTGGTAGCTTTCTTT | CASSQDRRVVAFF
TRBD1 | . | 16 | TRBJ2-3 | TRBV7-9 | TGTGCCAGCAGCTTAGCGAGGACAGGAATCACAGATACGCAGTATTTT | CASSLARTGITDTQYF
. | . | 15 | TRBJ2-3 | TRBV27 | TGTGCCAGCAGTGAAACCGGGGGAGCGGTAGATACGCAGTATTTT | CASSETGGAVDTQYF
. | few | 12 | TRBJ2-7 | TRBV27 | TGTGCCAGCAGCTCTAACCCCTACGAGCAGTACTTC | CASSSNPYEQYF
. | . | 14 | TRBJ1-5 | TRBV27 | TGTGCCAGCAGACCCGACAGCCGGAGTCAGCCCCAGCATTTT | CASRPDSRSQPQHF
TRBD1 | . | 15 | TRBJ2-5 | TRBV28 | TGTGCCAGCAGTCACCTCGACAGGGGAGGAGAGACCCAGTACTTC | CASSHLDRGGETQYF
TRBD2 | . | 16 | TRBJ2-1 | TRBV28 | TGTGCCAGCAGCCCCCCAAGCGGGGGGCCAACCCATGAGCAGTTCTTC | CASSPPSGGPTHEQFF
TRBD1 | once | 15 | TRBJ1-2 | TRBV28 | TGTGCCAGCAGTTTAACGACAGGGGGGACCTATGGCTACACCTTC | CASSLTTGGTYGYTF
TRBD1 | once | 17 | TRBJ2-2 | TRBV7-6 | TGTGCCAGCAGCCCTCAGAGGGGACAGGGGGCCGGCGGGGAGCTGTTTTTT | CASSPQRGQGAGGELFF
. | . | 15 | TRBJ2-7 | TRBV21-1 | TGTGCCAGCAGCACCCCTCGTGAAAGGGGCCACGAGCAGTACTTC | CASSTPRERGHEQYF
TRBD1 | . | 15 | TRBJ2-1 | TRBV25-1 | TGTGCCAGCAGTGTAGGACAGGGGAAATACAATGAGCAGTTCTTC | CASSVGQGKYNEQFF
. | . | 15 | TRBJ2-2 | TRBV6-2/TRBV6-3 | TGTGCCAGCAGTTCATTCGAGGGAGTAACCGGGGAGCTGTTTTTT | CASSSFEGVTGELFF
TRBD1 | . | 14 | TRBJ1-5 | TRBV7-9 | TGTGCCAGCAGCTTTGGGACAGGGAATCAGCCCCAGCATTTT | CASSFGTGNQPQHF
TRBD1 | . | 12 | TRBJ1-1 | TRBV30 | TGTGCCCTTGCTGCAGGGGGGACTGAAGCTTTCTTT | CALAAGGTEAFF
. | . | 13 | TRBJ1-1 | TRBV5-6 | TGTGCCAGCAGCTTGGAAGGAGGTACTGAAGCTTTCTTT | CASSLEGGTEAFF
TRBD1 | . | 15 | TRBJ1-5 | TRBV19 | TGTGCCAGTAGTATAGGGCAGGGGGGCAATCAGCCCCAGCATTTT | CASSIGQGGNQPQHF
. | . | 14 | TRBJ1-2 | TRBV7-9 | TGTGCCAGCAGCTTGGACGACGGAGGCTATGGCTACACCTTC | CASSLDDGGYGYTF
TRBD1 | . | 14 | TRBJ1-2 | TRBV6-1 | TGTGCCAGCAGTGAAAGACAGGGGGCGGACGGCTACACCTTC | CASSERQGADGYTF